Listed here are 23 T cell receptor beta chains from one sample, sequenced in a study of blood T cell repertoires in COVID-19. This table comes from immunoSEQ multiplex PCR, and its TCRdb copy is limited to in-frame clones, with some not included. Among some 66,000 clones listed, 70% to 90% were seen once. The specimen sequenced was peripheral blood. Every receptor here comes from a man aged 45-60 years with active COVID-19.

The chain couples TRBV10-3 to TRBJ2-2; 7 nucleotides agree with TRBD1. J gave up 1 base and V 6 bases, and 2 bases lay outside the gene matches. The CDR3 loop spans 14 amino acids. CDR1 is ENHRY, CDR2 SYGVKD, per germline. The CDR3 protein is CAISSGGNTGELFF. Here the CDR3 DNA reads TGTGCCATCAGCTCAGGGGGGAACACCGGGGAGCTGTTTTTT.

The chain uses TRBV5-8 and TRBJ2-7; no firm D call. In germline, CDR1 is SGHTS, CDR2 YDEGEE. The V gene lost 2 bases and the J gene lost 7 bases, with 16 bases spanning the gap. This CDR3 region has 14 residues. This CDR3 is CASSLYLISGEQYF. The CDR3 nucleotides are TGTGCCAGCAGCTTATACCTTATTTCCGGTGAGCAGTACTTC. The full variable domain, with the rest looked up from reference TRBV5-8 and TRBJ2-7, is EAGVTQSPTHLIKTRGQQATLRCSPISGHTSVYWYQQALGLGLQFLLWYDEGEERNRGNFPPRFSGRQFPNYSSELNVNALELEDSALYLCASSLYLISGEQYFGPGTRLTVT.

This clone has just a few counts. The J gene is TRBJ1-4, the V gene TRBV18; D is possibly TRBD1 (5 bases). CDR1 is KGHSH, CDR2 LQKENI, per germline. The CDR3 is made up of 13 amino acids. Trimming took 4 bases from V and 8 from J, leaving 11 bases between them. CDR3 sequence (DNA): TGTGCCAGCTCACGGACATTGGGGGAAAAACTGTTTTTT. Amino acids: CASSRTLGEKLFF.

This sequence joins TRBV7-8 and TRBJ2-5; 7 bases align to TRBD1. The V gene end was trimmed by 5 bases and the J gene end by 4 bases; junction bases not matched to a gene: 7. Germline CDR1 and CDR2: SGHVS and FQNEAQ. The CDR3 has 14 amino acids. The CDR3 sequence is CASSLMTGRETQYF. CDR3 in DNA: TGTGCCAGCAGCCTAATGACAGGGCGAGAGACCCAGTACTTC.

This clone was seen a handful of times. The CDR3 region has the DNA TGTGCCAGCAGTGAACACGGGGTGGGACAGGGAAGCAATCAGCCCCAGCATTTT. Protein: CASSEHGVGQGSNQPQHF. The V and J genes are TRBV6-1 and TRBJ1-5; 9 bases agree with TRBD1. The CDR3 is made up of 18 amino acids. Germline lookup yields CDR1 MNHNS and CDR2 SASEGT. Trimming at V came to 2 bases and at J to 1 base, leaving 9 bases not matched to a gene.

The chain combines TRBV4-2 with TRBJ2-5, with D possibly being TRBD1 (6 bases). The CDR3 runs to 14 residues. Trimming took 0 bases from V and 4 from J, leaving 9 bases between them. The germline CDR1 and CDR2 sequences are LGHNA and YNFKEQ. CDR3 residues: CASSQETGLETQYF. For the CDR3, the DNA is TGTGCCAGCAGCCAAGAGACAGGTTTAGAGACCCAGTACTTC.

V usage is TRBV11-3 and J usage is TRBJ2-2; D call uncertain. The V and J ends lost 2 bases and 5 bases respectively, with 12 bases between them. Germline CDR1 SGHNT, CDR2 YENEEA. The CDR3 has 15 residues. This CDR3 is CASSLMSSSTGELFF. Here the CDR3 DNA reads TGTGCCAGCAGCTTAATGTCGAGTTCAACCGGGGAGCTGTTTTTT.

J is TRBJ2-7 and V is TRBV19; D may be TRBD2 (5 bases). The germline CDR1 and CDR2 sequences are LNHDA and SQIVND (reference sequence). The CDR3 sequence is 13 residues long. V dropped 6 bases and J dropped 2 bases, with 11 bases sitting between them. In DNA, the CDR3 is TGTGCCAGTAGATTGAGCGGAACCTACGAGCAGTACTTC. Protein sequence: CASRLSGTYEQYF. Full variable domain (rest looked up from reference TRBV19 and TRBJ2-7): DGGITQSPKYLFRKEGQNVTLSCEQNLNHDAMYWYRQDPGQGLRLIYYSQIVNDFQKGDIAEGYSVSREKKESFPLTVTSAQKNPTAFYLCASRLSGTYEQYFGPGTRLTVT.

In this sample, this clone turned up once. The chain combines TRBV2 with TRBJ1-6; the match to TRBD1 covers 7 bases. The CDR3 loop spans 14 amino acids. Per the germline V gene, CDR1 is SNHLY and CDR2 is FYNNEI. Unmatched junction bases numbered 7, after V lost 6 bases and J lost 8 bases. The CDR3, as DNA: TGTGCCAGCAGACTGACAGGGTTGTATTCACCCCTCCACTTT. This encodes CASRLTGLYSPLHF.

The V gene is TRBV11-2, the J gene TRBJ2-5; TRBD1 aligns across 9 bases. Germline CDR1 SGHAT, CDR2 FQNNGV. This CDR3 contains 17 residues. V was clipped by 3 bases and J by 5 bases; unmatched bases: 13. CDR3 loop: CASSFFSPHRGQETQYF. CDR3 in DNA: TGTGCCAGCAGCTTTTTTTCGCCACACAGGGGGCAGGAGACCCAGTACTTC. The full variable domain, rest sourced from reference TRBV11-2 and TRBJ2-5, is EAGVAQSPRYKIIEKRQSVAFWCNPISGHATLYWYQQILGQGPKLLIQFQNNGVVDDSQLPKDRFSAERLKGVDSTLKIQPAKLEDSAVYLCASSFFSPHRGQETQYFGPGTRLLVL.

The rearrangement joins TRBV5-1 to TRBJ2-3; no clear D. The CDR3 covers 13 residues. Trimming removed 6 bases at V and 1 base at J, with 9 bases between. The germline gives CDR1 SGHRS, CDR2 YFSETQ. CDR3 in DNA: TGCGCCAGCATAGAAACCCGCACAGATACGCAGTATTTT. Translated: CASIETRTDTQYF.

V is TRBV7-8 and J is TRBJ2-5; the D gene is possibly TRBD1 (6 bases). Germline CDR1 SGHVS, CDR2 FQNEAQ. This CDR3 has 14 residues. Trimming removed 2 bases from V and 0 bases from J, with 7 bases in between. CDR3 nucleotide sequence: TGTGCCAGCAGCTTAAACAGGGACCAAGAGACCCAGTACTTC. Protein: CASSLNRDQETQYF.

The rearrangement uses TRBV30 and TRBJ2-1; 12 bases match TRBD2. The junction had 5 bases not matched to a gene; V was cut back by 4 bases and J by 4 bases. The CDR3 spans 15 residues. CDR1 is GTSNPN and CDR2 is SVGIG in the germline V gene (reference sequence). The CDR3 sequence: CAWKPLAGGYNEQFF. In nucleotides, the CDR3 is TGTGCCTGGAAACCTCTAGCGGGAGGGTACAATGAGCAGTTCTTC.

The chain uses TRBV24-1 and TRBJ2-2, with D hard to call. Trimming took 3 bases from V and 1 from J, leaving 11 bases between them. The CDR3 sequence is 16 residues long. Per germline, CDR1 KGHDR and CDR2 SFDVKD. CDR3 protein: CATSDRNYGNTGELFF. The DNA of the CDR3 is TGTGCCACCAGTGATCGCAACTATGGGAACACCGGGGAGCTGTTTTTT.

The V gene is TRBV3-1 (or the pseudogene TRBV3-2), the J gene TRBJ2-6; D uncertain. Looked up from germline, CDR1 is LGHDT and CDR2 is YNNKEL (reference sequence). Trimming stripped 6 bases from V and 0 bases from J, with 6 bases between. The CDR3 spans 14 residues. In DNA, the CDR3 is TGTGCCAGCAGTAGGAGCTCTGGGGCCAACGTCCTGACTTTC. This sequence encodes CASSRSSGANVLTF.

The chain combines TRBV4-1 with TRBJ1-1; weak D call: TRBD1 (5 bases). Looked up from germline, CDR1 is MGHRA and CDR2 is YSYEKL. The length of the CDR3 is 17 residues. Trimming took off 3 bases at V and 1 base at J, with 18 bases between the two ends. The CDR3 sequence is CASSQDGYGHQNTEAFF. The CDR3 coding sequence is TGCGCCAGCAGCCAGGATGGGTACGGACACCAGAACACTGAAGCTTTCTTT.

The CDR3 DNA follows: TGTGCCAGCAGTTCCACGGGCTATGGCTACACCTTC. This translates into CASSSTGYGYTF. The chain is built from TRBV6-6 and TRBJ1-2; the D is unclear. Germline assignment: CDR1 MNHNY and CDR2 SVGAGI (reference sequence). V lost 4 bases and J lost 4, with 7 bases in between. This CDR3 has 12 amino acids.

This clone occurred once. CDR3 sequence: CASMPGGVNRETQYF. Written as DNA, the CDR3 is TGTGCCAGCATGCCCGGGGGGGTGAATAGGGAGACCCAGTACTTC. The rearrangement links TRBV11-3 to TRBJ2-5, with TRBD2 matching over 8 bases. Per the germline V gene, CDR1 is SGHNT and CDR2 is YENEEA. The CDR3 covers 15 residues. V trimming: 7 bases; J trimming: 5 bases; junction bases outside the gene matches: 12.

The chain is built from TRBV20-1 and TRBJ2-7; the D gene is possibly TRBD2 (5 bases). This CDR3 spans 11 amino acids. Germline V gene lookup returns CDR1 DFQATT and CDR2 SNEGSKA (reference sequence). V was shortened by 5 bases and J by 9 bases, with 14 bases between the two germline ends. The CDR3 DNA reads TGCAGTGCTGTAGCGCGAATAGGGCAGTACTTC. This encodes CSAVARIGQYF.

The chain joins TRBV6-5 to TRBJ1-2, with TRBD1 as a possible D gene (6 bases). Trimming removed 6 bases from V and 8 bases from J, with 16 bases in between. The germline CDR1 and CDR2 sequences are MNHEY and SVGAGI. This CDR3 is 13 amino acids long. CDR3 residues: CASRNTGKLGYTF. The CDR3 DNA sequence: TGTGCCAGCAGGAACACAGGGAAGTTGGGCTACACCTTC.

The rearrangement links TRBV6-5 to TRBJ1-2; no clear D. Trimming pared 0 bases from V and 6 bases from J, leaving 8 bases between. The CDR3 covers 13 residues. CDR1 is MNHEY, CDR2 SVGAGI, per germline. Here the CDR3 reads CASSYSERDGYTF. The CDR3 coding sequence is TGTGCCAGCAGTTACTCGGAGCGGGATGGCTACACCTTC.

V is TRBV3-1 (or the pseudogene TRBV3-2) and J is TRBJ2-1, with 9 bases that match TRBD2. Germline CDR1 reads LGHDT; CDR2 reads YNNKEL (reference sequence). The CDR3 has 15 residues. The V gene end was trimmed by 4 bases and the J gene end by 8 bases; junction bases not matched to a gene: 9. The CDR3 DNA reads TGTGCCAGCAGCCCGACACTAGCGGGTTATGATGAGCAGTTCTTC. Translated, it gives CASSPTLAGYDEQFF.

The chain recombines TRBV7-9 with TRBJ2-5, with D perhaps matching TRBD1 (6 bases). V shed 1 base and J shed 5 bases, with 26 bases lying between them. The CDR3 covers 19 residues. In germline, CDR1 is SEHNR, CDR2 FQNEAQ (reference sequence). This CDR3 reads CASSLDPPQYRAYKETQYF. The CDR3 DNA follows: TGTGCCAGCAGCTTAGATCCCCCCCAATACAGGGCCTATAAGGAGACCCAGTACTTC.